Following are 30 T cell receptor beta chains from one sample sequenced in a study of T-cell memory formation after mild COVID-19 (dated by TCRdb to the early 2020s). Library preparation used 5' RACE. The sample was run on an Illumina NovaSeq 6000. TCRdb cleaned the public reads at Q25 with fastp, built clones with MiXCR and kept in-frame beta chains. CDR3 protein duplicates are merged, each entry listing the most common genes and DNA. This sample holds approximately 490,000 distinct CDR3 sequences; around 20% were observed only once. Around 12% of the sample goes to the ten largest clones. Sequenced material: PBMCs or a T cell subset sorted from them (not recorded which). These receptors were collected from an adult woman who had mild COVID-19 (a few samples of this study predate the infection). The sample titles of this study are shuffled in the database, so cell type and time point are left out; the donor was told from shared clones.

This clonotype showed up just a few times. V gene TRBV5-1 combines with J gene TRBJ2-1; D remains ambiguous. Looked up from germline, CDR1 is SGHRS and CDR2 is YFSETQ. Trimming stripped 0 bases from V and 3 bases from J, with 7 bases between. This CDR3 spans 14 amino acids. CDR3 in DNA: TGCGCCAGCAGCTTGGAAGCTTTCTACAATGAGCAGTTCTTC. Its protein is CASSLEAFYNEQFF.

This chain joins TRBV20-1 and TRBJ1-2, with a tentative D call TRBD1 (5 bases). CDR3 length: 11 amino acids. The germline V gene encodes CDR1 DFQATT and CDR2 SNEGSKA (reference sequence). CDR3 residues: CRAGDVYGYTF. As DNA, the CDR3 is TGCAGAGCCGGGGACGTTTATGGCTACACCTTC.

The chain links TRBV6-5 to TRBJ2-3; D is unresolved. CDR3 length: 14 residues. Looked up from germline, CDR1 is MNHEY and CDR2 is SVGAGI. V was cut by 5 bases and J by 2 bases, with 11 bases left in between. The CDR3 loop reads CASSNNGPTDTQYF. The CDR3 DNA is TGTGCCAGCAGTAATAATGGGCCCACAGATACGCAGTATTTT.

There are many counts of this clonotype. The chain uses TRBV7-9 and TRBJ1-2; no clear D gene. The CDR3 covers 12 residues. The ends were cut back, 5 bases at V and 4 bases at J, with 8 bases in the middle. Germline values: CDR1 SEHNR, CDR2 FQNEAQ (reference sequence). CDR3 sequence: CASSPASYGYTF. The DNA for the CDR3 is TGTGCCAGCAGCCCGGCAAGCTATGGCTACACCTTC.

The V call is TRBV5-5, the J call TRBJ1-1, with D perhaps TRBD1 (6 bases). Germline CDR1 and CDR2: SGHKS and YYEKEE (reference sequence). This CDR3 has 16 residues. The germline V and J ends were trimmed by 2 bases and 4 bases, with 18 bases remaining between them. In DNA, the CDR3 is TGTGCCAGCAGCTTCGACCCCGGTAGGGGGGTCACTGAAGCTTTCTTT. This sequence encodes CASSFDPGRGVTEAFF.

In its sample, this clonotype was seen a few times. V gene TRBV25-1 combines with J gene TRBJ1-1; D is possibly TRBD1 (5 bases). Looked up from germline, CDR1 is MGHDK and CDR2 is SYGVNS. The CDR3 extends over 11 amino acids. The V gene lost 4 bases and the J gene lost 10 bases, with 10 bases spanning the gap. CDR3 region: CASSVGVAAFF. As DNA, the CDR3 is TGTGCCAGCAGTGTAGGGGTTGCAGCTTTCTTT.

This clonotype was seen more than once but under ten times. The chain is built from TRBV6-6 and TRBJ2-3, with a possible D match to TRBD1 (5 bases). This CDR3 is 15 amino acids long. Germline loops: CDR1 MNHNY, CDR2 SVGAGI (reference sequence). With 4 bases removed from V and 0 bases from J, the gap between germline ends came to 11 bases. CDR3 nucleotides: TGTGCCAGCAGTTTCAGGACAAGTAGCACAGATACGCAGTATTTT. Protein sequence: CASSFRTSSTDTQYF.

Only a few counts were recorded for this clonotype. This CDR3 reads CASSPGREGRAQYF. The CDR3 nucleotides are TGCGCCAGCAGCCCAGGACGGGAAGGGCGGGCGCAGTATTTT. The V gene is TRBV4-3, the J gene TRBJ2-3, with D possibly TRBD2 on 5 matching bases. The germline V gene has CDR1 LGHNA and CDR2 YSLEER. The CDR3 contains 14 residues. The V gene lost 4 bases and the J gene lost 10 bases, with 18 bases spanning the gap.

The chain recombines TRBV7-9 with TRBJ1-2; D gene unclear. The V gene lost 0 bases and the J gene lost 2 bases, with 10 bases spanning the gap. CDR3 size: 15 residues. The germline gives CDR1 SEHNR, CDR2 FQNEAQ (reference sequence). CDR3 sequence: CASSLAFRTNYGYTF. The CDR3 nucleotides are TGTGCCAGCAGCTTAGCGTTTAGGACCAACTATGGCTACACCTTC. The full variable domain, rest sourced from reference TRBV7-9 and TRBJ1-2, is DTGVSQNPRHKITKRGQNVTFRCDPISEHNRLYWYRQTLGQGPEFLTYFQNEAQLEKSRLLSDRFSAERPKGSFSTLEIQRTEQGDSAMYLCASSLAFRTNYGYTFGSGTRLTVV.

The CDR3 coding sequence is TGCGCCAGCACGCAGGGGCTTAACTATGGCTACACCTTC. Residues: CASTQGLNYGYTF. This chain links TRBV5-1 with TRBJ1-2; TRBD1 might be the D (6 bases). V lost 6 bases to trimming and J lost 1 base, with 10 bases between them. The CDR3 runs to 13 residues. Germline lookup yields CDR1 SGHRS and CDR2 YFSETQ.

This clonotype appeared a few times. This sequence joins TRBV5-1 and TRBJ1-6, with D maybe TRBD1 (6 bases). V lost 8 bases and J 4 bases, leaving 16 bases between the germline ends. The germline V gene has CDR1 SGHRS and CDR2 YFSETQ. CDR3 length: 15 residues. The CDR3 spells CASRKEGDYNSPLHF. CDR3 DNA sequence: TGCGCCAGTAGGAAGGAGGGGGATTATAATTCACCCCTCCACTTT.

J is TRBJ2-7 and V is TRBV7-9, with a weak D call TRBD1 (5 bases). Trimming cost V 5 bases and J 2 bases, with 10 bases left between them. The CDR3 sequence is 13 residues long. The V gene's germline CDR1 is SEHNR and CDR2 FQNEAQ (reference sequence). The CDR3 region is CASSPDTAYEQYF. DNA for the CDR3: TGTGCCAGCAGCCCGGACACAGCCTACGAGCAGTACTTC.

This chain joins TRBV12-3 or TRBV12-4 and TRBJ2-2; weak D call: TRBD1 (6 bases). The CDR3 length is 15 residues. V was cut by 5 bases and J by 3 bases, with 13 bases left in between. The CDR3 spells CASSLDRIYTGELFF. The CDR3 DNA sequence: TGTGCCAGCAGTCTCGACAGGATATACACCGGGGAGCTGTTTTTT.

This rearrangement joins TRBV7-8 to TRBJ1-5, with 8 bases matching TRBD1. V shed 5 bases, J shed 7 bases, and the junction held 10 bases outside the gene matches. CDR1 and CDR2 (germline): SGHVS, FQNEAQ. This CDR3 contains 15 residues. This CDR3 reads CASSGKDRGRQPQHF. The CDR3, as DNA: TGTGCCAGCAGCGGAAAAGACAGGGGAAGGCAGCCCCAGCATTTT.

This clonotype was detected a few times. V and J are TRBV12-3 or TRBV12-4 and TRBJ1-2; possible D gene TRBD1, 5 bases. The CDR3 has 15 amino acids. V was trimmed by 3 bases and J by 7 bases, leaving 18 bases between them. CDR3 region: CASSFRRTGTSGYTF. In DNA, the CDR3 is TGTGCCAGCAGTTTCAGAAGAACAGGAACGAGTGGCTACACCTTC.

In DNA, the CDR3 is TGTGCCACCAGTGATTTGCAGCGAGAGACCCAGTACTTC. Translated, it gives CATSDLQRETQYF. The chain uses TRBV24-1 and TRBJ2-5, with D uncertain. The CDR3 length is 13 residues. Germline lookup yields CDR1 KGHDR and CDR2 SFDVKD. Deletions cut 0 bases from V and 4 bases from J, with 5 bases between.

This clonotype was detected a few times. The V gene is TRBV20-1, the J gene TRBJ2-1; D might be TRBD2 (5 bases). CDR1 DFQATT and CDR2 SNEGSKA come from the germline V gene (reference sequence). Trimming left V 3 bases short and J 4 bases short, with 10 bases between. The CDR3 consists of 13 residues. The CDR3 sequence is CSASERLYNEQFF. CDR3 in DNA: TGCAGTGCTAGTGAGCGGTTATACAATGAGCAGTTCTTC.

This clonotype was picked up a small number of times. The chain combines TRBV5-1 with TRBJ2-3; TRBD1 aligns across 7 bases. V was clipped by 4 bases and J by 2 bases; unmatched bases: 7. Germline lookup yields CDR1 SGHRS and CDR2 YFSETQ. The CDR3 has 15 amino acids. The CDR3 loop is CASSSTGQSTDTQYF. CDR3 DNA: TGCGCCAGCAGCAGCACGGGACAGTCCACAGATACGCAGTATTTT.

This chain links TRBV10-3 with TRBJ2-7, with 14 bases that match TRBD2. CDR3 length equals 16 residues. Germline V gene sequence: CDR1 ENHRY, CDR2 SYGVKD. V shed 2 bases and J 5 bases; nucleotides not matched to a gene: 5. CDR3 bases: TGTGCCATCAGTGAGGGGGGGACTAGCGGGAGCCACGAGCAGTACTTC. It translates to CAISEGGTSGSHEQYF.

This clonotype was counted between two and nine times. This sequence joins TRBV24-1 and TRBJ2-1; 7 bases align to TRBD2. CDR3 size: 16 residues. Germline values: CDR1 KGHDR, CDR2 SFDVKD. The V gene end was trimmed by 3 bases and the J gene end by 6 bases; junction bases not matched to a gene: 10. The CDR3 here is CATSDPPGGSGNEQFF. As DNA, the CDR3 is TGTGCCACCAGTGATCCTCCGGGAGGATCAGGCAATGAGCAGTTCTTC.

This clonotype has a handful of counts. The chain couples TRBV5-1 to TRBJ2-7; D uncertain. CDR1 and CDR2 from the germline V gene are SGHRS and YFSETQ. V was trimmed by 1 base and J by 5 bases, leaving 7 bases between them. This CDR3 comprises 12 residues. The DNA for the CDR3 is TGCGCCAGCAGCTTGTTCCCCCACGAGCAGTACTTC. It specifies CASSLFPHEQYF.

The chain joins TRBV6-1 to TRBJ2-5; either TRBD1 or TRBD2 may supply D (5 bases each). V gave up 7 bases and J gave up 2 bases, with 14 bases separating them. CDR3 length equals 14 residues. Germline CDR1 reads MNHNS; CDR2 reads SASEGT. CDR3 residues: CASTRDALQETQYF. The DNA of the CDR3 is TGTGCCAGCACCAGGGACGCACTTCAAGAGACCCAGTACTTC.

V usage is TRBV5-1 and J usage is TRBJ2-1; D possibly corresponds to TRBD2 (6 bases). V was pared by 3 bases and J by 0 bases, with 16 bases between. Looked up from germline, CDR1 is SGHRS and CDR2 is YFSETQ. This CDR3 spans 17 amino acids. CDR3 in amino acids: CASSWRESTISYNEQFF. CDR3 DNA sequence: TGCGCCAGCAGCTGGAGGGAGAGCACCATCTCCTACAATGAGCAGTTCTTC.

The genes are TRBV5-1 and TRBJ2-7, with D tentatively TRBD2 (6 bases). Germline CDR1 and CDR2: SGHRS and YFSETQ. The germline V and J ends were trimmed by 1 base and 1 base, with 15 bases remaining between them. This CDR3 is 16 amino acids long. CDR3 sequence (DNA): TGCGCCAGCAGCTTGCAGGGCGGGGCAATGTCCTACGAGCAGTACTTC. This gives the protein CASSLQGGAMSYEQYF.

This clonotype has just a few counts. The rearrangement links TRBV7-2 to TRBJ1-1, with D tentatively TRBD1 (6 bases). The CDR3 sequence is 15 residues long. Germline V gene lookup returns CDR1 SGHTA and CDR2 FQGNSA. V was cut by 5 bases and J by 10 bases, with 23 bases left in between. CDR3 region: CASSASRGEVYVAFF. The DNA of the CDR3 is TGTGCCAGCAGCGCAAGCAGGGGAGAGGTGTACGTAGCTTTCTTT.

This clonotype was found a few times. The CDR3 protein is CASSSRTATGELFF. The CDR3 DNA reads TGTGCCAGCAGCTCCAGGACGGCCACCGGGGAGCTGTTTTTT. The genes are TRBV11-2 and TRBJ2-2; the D is unclear. This CDR3 region has 14 residues. V shed 4 bases and J shed 4 bases, with 10 bases lying between them. Germline loops: CDR1 SGHAT, CDR2 FQNNGV. The full variable domain, in which reference TRBV11-2 and TRBJ2-2 provide the parts outside the CDR3, is EAGVAQSPRYKIIEKRQSVAFWCNPISGHATLYWYQQILGQGPKLLIQFQNNGVVDDSQLPKDRFSAERLKGVDSTLKIQPAKLEDSAVYLCASSSRTATGELFFGEGSRLTVL.

The rearrangement uses TRBV7-2 and TRBJ2-5, with TRBD2 as a possible D gene (6 bases). V lost 2 bases, J lost 2 bases, and 15 bases lay in between. The CDR3 is 16 amino acids. The germline V gene has CDR1 SGHTA and CDR2 FQGNSA. This CDR3 is CASSLLGIAVQETQYF. CDR3 bases: TGTGCCAGCAGCTTACTGGGAATAGCGGTACAAGAGACCCAGTACTTC.

The rearrangement joins TRBV7-9 to TRBJ2-7, with 7 bases that match TRBD2. The length of the CDR3 is 15 residues. Germline CDR1 and CDR2: SEHNR and FQNEAQ (reference sequence). V lost 1 base and J lost 4; bases outside the gene matches: 7. CDR3 bases: TGTGCCAGCAGCTTAGAAGGTGGCGGGGGTTACGAGCAGTACTTC. This sequence encodes CASSLEGGGGYEQYF.

This chain uses TRBV7-6 with TRBJ2-1, with 7 bases aligning to TRBD2. V was pared by 3 bases and J by 5 bases, with 4 bases of the junction left unmatched. CDR3 length: 14 amino acids. Germline CDR1 reads SGHVS; CDR2 reads FNYEAQ. Here the CDR3 DNA reads TGTGCCAGCAGCTTTTCGGGGGGTAACAATGAGCAGTTCTTC. This codes for CASSFSGGNNEQFF.

The chain links TRBV30 to TRBJ1-2; tentative D call: TRBD1 (5 bases). V lost 0 bases, J lost 5 bases, and 13 bases lay in between. The CDR3 consists of 14 residues. Germline V gene lookup returns CDR1 GTSNPN and CDR2 SVGIG (reference sequence). The CDR3 DNA sequence: TGTGCCTGGAGTGTACCCGGACACCATTATGGCTACACCTTC. Amino acid sequence: CAWSVPGHHYGYTF.